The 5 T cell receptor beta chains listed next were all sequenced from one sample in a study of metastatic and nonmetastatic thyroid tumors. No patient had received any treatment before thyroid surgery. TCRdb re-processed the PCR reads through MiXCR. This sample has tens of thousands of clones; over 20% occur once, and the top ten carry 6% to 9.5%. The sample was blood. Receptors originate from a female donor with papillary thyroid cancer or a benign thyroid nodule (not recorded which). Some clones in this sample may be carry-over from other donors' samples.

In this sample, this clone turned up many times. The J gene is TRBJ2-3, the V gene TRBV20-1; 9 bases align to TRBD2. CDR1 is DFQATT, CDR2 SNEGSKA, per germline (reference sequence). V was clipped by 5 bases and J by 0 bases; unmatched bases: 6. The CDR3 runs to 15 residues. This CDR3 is CSAPLAGASTDTQYF. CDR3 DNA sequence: TGCAGTGCTCCATTAGCGGGGGCTAGCACAGATACGCAGTATTTT.

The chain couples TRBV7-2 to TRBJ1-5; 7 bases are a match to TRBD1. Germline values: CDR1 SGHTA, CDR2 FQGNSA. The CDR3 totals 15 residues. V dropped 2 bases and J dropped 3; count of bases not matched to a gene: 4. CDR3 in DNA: TGTGCCAGCAGCTTAAGACAGGGCCTCAATCAGCCCCAGCATTTT. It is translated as CASSLRQGLNQPQHF.

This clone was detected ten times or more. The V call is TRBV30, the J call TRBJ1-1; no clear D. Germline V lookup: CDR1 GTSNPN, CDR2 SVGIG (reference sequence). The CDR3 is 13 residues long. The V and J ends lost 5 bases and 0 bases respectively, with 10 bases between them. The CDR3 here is CAWGRMLNTEAFF. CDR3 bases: TGTGCCTGGGGCAGAATGTTGAACACTGAAGCTTTCTTT.

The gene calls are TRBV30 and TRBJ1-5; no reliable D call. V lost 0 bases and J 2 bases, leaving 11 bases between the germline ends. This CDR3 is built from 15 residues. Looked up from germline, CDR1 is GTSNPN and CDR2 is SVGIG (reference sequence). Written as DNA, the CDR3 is TGTGCCTGGAGTGTACTCGGAGTGGGCAATCAGCCCCAGCATTTT. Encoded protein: CAWSVLGVGNQPQHF.

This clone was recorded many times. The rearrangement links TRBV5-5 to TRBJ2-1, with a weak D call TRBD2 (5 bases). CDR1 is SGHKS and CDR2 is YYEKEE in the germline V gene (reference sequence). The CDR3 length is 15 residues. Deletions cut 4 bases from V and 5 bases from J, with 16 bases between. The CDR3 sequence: CASSTAVRADNEQFF. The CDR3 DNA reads TGTGCCAGCAGCACGGCAGTGCGGGCCGACAATGAGCAGTTCTTC.